This T cell receptor beta chain was recorded in a study of Siglec-9 on CD8 T cells in melanoma. Produced via immunoSEQ multiplex PCR; TCRdb's table is partial and in-frame only. The profile shows about 30,000 clones, around three quarters of them singletons. Study-wide results and caveats: Siglec-9 reportedly marks and regulates an effector memory CD8+ T-cell subset apparently accumulating in melanoma tumors.

With respect to this clone: What it binds is not known.

The V and J ends lost 3 bases and 0 bases respectively, with 13 bases between them. The CDR3 sequence is 16 residues long. Germline CDR1 is SGHRS and CDR2 is YFSETQ. The source of this sequence is a human donor in good health. Input material: Siglec-9- CD8+ T cells sorted from blood. This rearrangement joins TRBV5-1 to TRBJ1-3; D might be TRBD1 (6 bases). CDR3 bases: TGCGCCAGCAGCTGGGGATTACAGGGCTCTGGAAACACCATATATTTT. Its translation: CASSWGLQGSGNTIYF.